The 18 T cell receptor beta chains in this list originate from one sample, sequenced in a study of blood T cell repertoires in COVID-19. Profiled with immunoSEQ multiplex PCR; TCRdb holds only in-frame clones, not every one. The sample records some 120,000 clones, roughly 84% being singletons. Sequencing was done on a sample of peripheral blood. These receptors all come from a man aged 35 to 55 with acute or convalescent COVID-19.

The chain has TRBV5-1 and TRBJ2-5; TRBD2 agrees at 10 bases. There are 15 residues in the CDR3. With 5 bases clipped from V and 5 bases from J, the junction kept 9 bases outside the gene matches. The germline CDR1 and CDR2 sequences are SGHRS and YFSETQ. The CDR3 here is CASRTSGIRRETQYF. CDR3 bases: TGCGCCAGCAGAACTAGCGGGATTCGTAGGGAGACCCAGTACTTC.

This clone was seen a few times. The genes are TRBV27 and TRBJ2-1; D is unclear. CDR3 length: 14 amino acids. Trimming cost V 0 bases and J 4 bases, with 7 bases left between them. Germline CDR1 reads MNHEY; CDR2 reads SMNVEV (reference sequence). CDR3 DNA sequence: TGTGCCAGCAGTTTATCCTCCAGATACAATGAGCAGTTCTTC. It is translated as CASSLSSRYNEQFF.

The chain recombines TRBV4-2 with TRBJ2-1; 7 bases are shared with TRBD2. Germline CDR1 is LGHNA and CDR2 is YNFKEQ. The CDR3 is 14 amino acids. The V and J ends lost 1 base and 14 bases, in that order; junction bases with no gene match: 11. CDR3 nucleotide sequence: TGTGCCAGCAGCCAAGGGGGGAGGGCGGGAGCCAAGTTCTTC. Protein: CASSQGGRAGAKFF.

The V and J genes are TRBV28 and TRBJ1-4; possible D gene TRBD1, 5 bases. Germline V gene sequence: CDR1 MDHEN, CDR2 SYDVKM. The CDR3 is 12 amino acids. V lost 2 bases and J lost 7, with 5 bases in between. The CDR3 DNA follows: TGTGCCAGCAGTTTACAGGGTGAAAAACTGTTTTTT. Its translation: CASSLQGEKLFF.

The chain combines TRBV6-5 with TRBJ2-1; TRBD2 agrees at 10 bases. CDR3 size: 16 residues. Trimming removed 2 bases from V and 6 bases from J; junction bases left unmatched: 7. Germline V lookup: CDR1 MNHEY, CDR2 SVGAGI. CDR3 bases: TGTGCCAGCAGTTACGCAATAGCGGGGGGATTCAATGAGCAGTTCTTC. This codes for CASSYAIAGGFNEQFF.

This clone occurred once. The genes are TRBV2 and TRBJ2-5; tentative D call: TRBD2 (5 bases). Trimming pared 10 bases from V and 2 bases from J, leaving 17 bases between. The germline V gene has CDR1 SNHLY and CDR2 FYNNEI. The CDR3 runs 14 residues. The CDR3 region is CATSGGVVQETQYF. The CDR3 region has the DNA TGTGCCACCTCCGGAGGAGTGGTACAAGAGACCCAGTACTTC.

This clone was recorded once. The chain combines TRBV19 with TRBJ1-1; 7 bases match TRBD1. V lost 9 bases, J lost 1 base, and 5 bases stayed unmatched. Germline values: CDR1 LNHDA, CDR2 SQIVND (reference sequence). The CDR3 covers 13 residues. The CDR3 DNA follows: TGTGCCAGCCGACAGGGCTGGAACACTGAAGCTTTCTTT. This codes for CASRQGWNTEAFF.

The chain carries TRBV9 and TRBJ2-7; D may be TRBD2 (6 bases). CDR3 length: 14 amino acids. Germline CDR1 SGDLS, CDR2 YYNGEE. Trimming left V 3 bases short and J 4 bases short, with 14 bases between. This CDR3 is CASSATLGSYEQYF. The CDR3 region has the DNA TGTGCCAGCAGCGCGACCCTCGGGAGTTACGAGCAGTACTTC.

The chain couples TRBV2 to TRBJ1-2; no clear D. Germline V gives CDR1 SNHLY, CDR2 FYNNEI. With 1 base removed from V and 5 bases from J, the gap between germline ends came to 8 bases. This CDR3 region has 13 residues. The CDR3 reads CASSEELFYGYTF. The CDR3 DNA is TGTGCCAGCAGTGAAGAGCTTTTTTATGGCTACACCTTC.

The DNA of the CDR3 is TGTGCTAGTGGTTTGAGCGGGGGGGCCCCAGATACGCAGTATTTT. Translated: CASGLSGGAPDTQYF. The chain joins TRBV12-5 to TRBJ2-3; 10 positions agree with TRBD2. Looked up from germline, CDR1 is LGHNT and CDR2 is FRNRAP. The CDR3 length is 15 residues. Trimming at V came to 2 bases and at J to 4 bases, leaving 3 bases not matched to a gene.

CDR3 protein: CASSLVSSPPYNEQFF. CDR3 sequence (DNA): TGTGCCAGCAGCTTAGTGTCCTCCCCCCCCTACAATGAGCAGTTCTTC. This chain joins TRBV7-9 and TRBJ2-1; D unclear. V shed 1 base and J shed 2 bases, with 12 bases lying between them. The CDR3 is 16 residues long. Germline CDR1 SEHNR, CDR2 FQNEAQ (reference sequence).

This chain links TRBV29-1 with TRBJ2-5; 7 bases align to TRBD2. The CDR3 sequence is 12 residues long. Germline CDR1 reads SQVTM; CDR2 reads ANQGSEA. J was trimmed by 2 bases and V by 6 bases; bases with no gene match: 3. CDR3 nucleotides: TGCAGCGTGTCGGGACTACAAGAGACCCAGTACTTC. Residues: CSVSGLQETQYF.

The chain has TRBV6-2 or TRBV6-3 and TRBJ1-3; no reliable D call. Trimming removed 2 bases at V and 0 bases at J, with 8 bases between. CDR3 length equals 15 residues. Germline-derived CDR1 and CDR2 are MNHEY and SVGEGT. The CDR3 here is CASSYLASSGNTIYF. The CDR3 bases are TGTGCCAGCAGTTACCTAGCGAGCTCTGGAAACACCATATATTTT.

This chain joins TRBV9 and TRBJ2-2, with D possibly being TRBD1 (5 bases). V lost 5 bases to trimming and J lost 0 bases, with 11 bases between them. The CDR3 runs to 15 residues. Germline CDR1 and CDR2: SGDLS and YYNGEE. As DNA, the CDR3 is TGTGCCAGCAGTAGGGGCAGGCCGAACACCGGGGAGCTGTTTTTT. This encodes CASSRGRPNTGELFF.

The rearrangement joins TRBV6-2 or TRBV6-3 to TRBJ2-7; 8 bases agree with TRBD2. The CDR3 has 16 residues. CDR1 and CDR2 from the germline V gene are MNHEY and SVGEGT. With 2 bases clipped from V and 9 bases from J, the junction kept 15 bases outside the gene matches. CDR3 sequence (DNA): TGTGCCAGCAGTTACCCCTCAGCGGGGGTCCGAGGAGGGCAGTACTTC. It specifies CASSYPSAGVRGGQYF.

The V gene is TRBV2, the J gene TRBJ2-7; TRBD1 matches 9 bases. The V gene end was trimmed by 8 bases and the J gene end by 6 bases; junction bases not matched to a gene: 5. The germline CDR1 and CDR2 sequences are SNHLY and FYNNEI. This CDR3 has 12 amino acids. CDR3 region: CASGGQGFEQYF. For the CDR3, the DNA is TGTGCCAGCGGGGGACAGGGTTTCGAGCAGTACTTC. Combining the CDR3 with reference TRBV2 and TRBJ2-7 gives the whole variable domain EPEVTQTPSHQVTQMGQEVILRCVPISNHLYFYWYRQILGQKVEFLVSFYNNEISEKSEIFDDQFSVERPDGSNFTLKIRSTKLEDSAMYFCASGGQGFEQYFGPGTRLTVT.

The chain joins TRBV11-2 to TRBJ1-1; 8 nucleotides align to TRBD1. The CDR3 loop spans 16 amino acids. Trimming cost V 0 bases and J 4 bases; bases outside gene matches: 7. CDR1 is SGHAT, CDR2 FQNNGV, per germline. CDR3 sequence reads: CASSLDRGRGGTEAFF. The CDR3 nucleotides are TGTGCCAGCAGCTTAGACAGGGGGCGCGGGGGCACTGAAGCTTTCTTT.

This clone was detected once. The chain carries TRBV6-2 or TRBV6-3 and TRBJ2-7; possible D gene TRBD1, 6 bases. The CDR3 is made up of 14 amino acids. CDR1 is MNHEY, CDR2 SVGEGT, per germline. The ends were cut back, 3 bases at V and 4 bases at J, with 13 bases in the middle. The CDR3 loop is CASSYGGQNYEQYF. The CDR3 region has the DNA TGTGCCAGCAGTTATGGAGGACAGAATTACGAGCAGTACTTC.